This T cell receptor beta chain was obtained from a study of blood T cell repertoires in COVID-19. Turning to the study itself: COVID-19 samples from acute and convalescent phases originated in the United States, Italy and Spain. Nucleic acid was either cDNA or gDNA, and it came from T cells, B-cell-depleted T cells, or PBMCs.

Germline CDR1 and CDR2: KGHSH and LQKENI. Trimming removed 4 bases from V and 15 bases from J; junction bases left unmatched: 12. This CDR3 has 13 amino acids. Measured with immunoSEQ multiplex PCR; TCRdb has only the in-frame clones, and not every one. The repertoire holds about 200,000 clones, with 70% to 90% as singletons. Sample: peripheral blood. The chain joins TRBV18 to TRBJ2-1; 7 bases align to TRBD2. This TCR derives from a woman aged 70-85 years with active or convalescent COVID-19. CDR3 amino acids: CASSRSYGEGRFF. Here the CDR3 DNA reads TGTGCCAGCTCACGCTCGTACGGGGAGGGTCGGTTCTTC.